Listed below are T cell receptor beta chains from one sample, sequenced in a study of monozygotic twins with inflammatory bowel disease. One entry per CDR3 protein, without DNA, is what TCRdb gives after re-calling the 5' RACE reads. The sample table sets out 300,000 to 350,000 distinct CDR3 sequences. Sequences were obtained from blood. Every receptor here comes from a human donor with ulcerative colitis or Crohn's disease, or a healthy co-twin of an affected twin (not recorded which). Each CDR3 is given with its conserved first and last residue.

>TRBJ1-2|TRBV29-1
CSVPTGSRLRGYTF
>TRBJ2-1|TRBV20-1
CSARDRLAGGFVNEQFF
>TRBJ2-7|TRBV6-5
CASSYGGGGPYEQYF
>TRBJ1-4|TRBV11-2
CASSSDRDEKLFF
>TRBJ1-4|TRBV27
CASSGWGGTNEKLFF
>TRBJ1-1|TRBV7-9
CASSLGSATEAFF
>TRBJ2-2|TRBV5-4
CASSLLGGDTGELFF
>TRBJ1-5|TRBV4-1
CASSQYLGLSNQPQHF
>TRBJ1-4|TRBV19
CASSIIPSGTGREKLFF
>TRBJ2-7|TRBV5-1
CASSGLWAGEVDEQYF
>TRBJ2-2|TRBV7-8
CASSLIPGQKNTGELFF
>TRBJ1-1|TRBV9
CASSRTGSGRTEAFF
>TRBJ1-4|TRBV20-1
CSAIPAGTNEKLFF
>TRBJ2-7|TRBV7-9
CASSPRDSNYEQYF
>TRBJ2-2|TRBV6-1
CASSRVAANTGELFF